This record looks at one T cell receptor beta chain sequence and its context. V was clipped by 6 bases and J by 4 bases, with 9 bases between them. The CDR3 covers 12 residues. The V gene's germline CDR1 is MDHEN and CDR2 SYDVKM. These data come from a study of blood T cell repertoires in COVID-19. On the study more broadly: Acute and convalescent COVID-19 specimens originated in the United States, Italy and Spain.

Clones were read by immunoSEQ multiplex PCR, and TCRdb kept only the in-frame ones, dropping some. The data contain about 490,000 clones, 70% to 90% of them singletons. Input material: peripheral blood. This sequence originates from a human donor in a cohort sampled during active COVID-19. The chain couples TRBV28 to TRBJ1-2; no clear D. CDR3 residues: CASREESYGYTF. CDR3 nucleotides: TGTGCCAGCAGAGAGGAGTCCTATGGCTACACCTTC.